Many counts were recorded for the clone carrying this T cell receptor (beta chain). The antigen is undetermined. This entry comes from a study of T cells after yellow fever vaccination. Each CDR3 protein is one row after TCRdb ran MiXCR on the 5' RACE reads. The sample lists over 130,000 distinct CDR3 sequences; less than 9.5% were seen once. Points from the study as a whole: Weaker overall was a secondary response that nonetheless peaked faster, on day 5 versus 15. At 95% to 97% for CD4 and roughly 87% for CD8, most primary-vaccination clones showed up again after the booster. CD4 and CD8 compartments shared a small share of clonotypes.

The sequence was collected from a young man who received the YFV17D yellow fever vaccine. Sample: CD4+ T cells sorted from PBMCs, taken 5 days after the yellow fever booster vaccination.

The CDR3 spells CASSSRETQYF. Here the CDR3 DNA reads TGCGCCAGCAGCTCGCGAGAGACCCAGTACTTC. The genes are TRBV5-1 and TRBJ2-5; D not resolved. Looked up from germline, CDR1 is SGHRS and CDR2 is YFSETQ. V was clipped by 3 bases and J by 4 bases, with 4 bases between them. CDR3 length equals 11 residues.